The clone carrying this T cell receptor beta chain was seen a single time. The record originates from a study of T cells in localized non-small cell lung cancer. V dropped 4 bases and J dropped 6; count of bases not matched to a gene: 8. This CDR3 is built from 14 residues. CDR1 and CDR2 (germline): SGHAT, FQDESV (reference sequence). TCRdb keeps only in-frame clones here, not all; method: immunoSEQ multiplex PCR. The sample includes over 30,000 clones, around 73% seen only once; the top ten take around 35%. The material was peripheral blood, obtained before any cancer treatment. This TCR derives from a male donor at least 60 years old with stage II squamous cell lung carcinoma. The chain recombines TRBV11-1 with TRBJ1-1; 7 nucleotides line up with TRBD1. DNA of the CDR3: TGTGCCAGCAGCTCGACAGGGATAGGGGCTGAAGCTTTCTTT. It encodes CASSSTGIGAEAFF. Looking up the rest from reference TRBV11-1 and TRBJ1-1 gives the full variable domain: EAEVAQSPRYKITEKSQAVAFWCDPISGHATLYWYRQILGQGPELLVQFQDESVVDDSQLPKDRFSAERLKGVDSTLKIQPAELGDSAMYLCASSSTGIGAEAFFGQGTRLTVV.